This T cell receptor (beta chain) was obtained from a study of blood T cell repertoires in COVID-19. The repertoire was sequenced with immunoSEQ multiplex PCR; TCRdb's copy has only in-frame clones and lacks some. The profile covers about 240,000 clones, with about 83% appearing a single time and less than 6.5% taken by the ten largest. This clone has just a few counts. There are 17 residues in the CDR3. Germline loops: CDR1 SGHVS, CDR2 FNYEAQ. V dropped 5 bases and J dropped 7; count of bases not matched to a gene: 17. The chain couples TRBV7-6 to TRBJ2-1; 7 bases are shared with TRBD2. The origin of this receptor is a human donor in a cohort sampled during active COVID-19. The sample was peripheral blood. The CDR3 DNA follows: TGTGCCAGCAGCCCCGGAGCTAGCGGTACAAGGGTAAATGAGCAGTTCTTC. Its translation: CASSPGASGTRVNEQFF.